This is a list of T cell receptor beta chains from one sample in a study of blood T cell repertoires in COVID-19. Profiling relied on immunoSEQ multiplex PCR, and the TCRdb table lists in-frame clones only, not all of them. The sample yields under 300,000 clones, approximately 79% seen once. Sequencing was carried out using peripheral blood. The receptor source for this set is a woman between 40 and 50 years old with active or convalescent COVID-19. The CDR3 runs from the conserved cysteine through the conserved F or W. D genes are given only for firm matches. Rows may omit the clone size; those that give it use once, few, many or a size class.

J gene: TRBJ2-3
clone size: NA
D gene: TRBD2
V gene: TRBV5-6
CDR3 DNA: TGTGCCAGCAGCTGGGGACTAGCGGGGCAAAAAGATACGCAGTATTTT
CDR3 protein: CASSWGLAGQKDTQYF

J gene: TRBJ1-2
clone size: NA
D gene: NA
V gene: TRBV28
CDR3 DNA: TGTGCCAGCAGTCTTTCTGGGACATTGGGCTACACCTTC
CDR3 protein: CASSLSGTLGYTF

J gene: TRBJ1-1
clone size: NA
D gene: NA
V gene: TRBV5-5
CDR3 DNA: TGTGCCAGCAGCTTGACGGGTAGGAACACTGAAGCTTTCTTT
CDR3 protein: CASSLTGRNTEAFF

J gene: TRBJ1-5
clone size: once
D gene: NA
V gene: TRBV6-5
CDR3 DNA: TGTGCCAGCAGCGAGATGATGTCGGGCAATCAGCCCCAGCATTTT
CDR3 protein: CASSEMMSGNQPQHF

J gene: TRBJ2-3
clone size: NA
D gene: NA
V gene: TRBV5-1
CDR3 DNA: TGCGCCAGCAGCTCCCCTACCTCAGCAGGTTCGGATACGCAGTATTTT
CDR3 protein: CASSSPTSAGSDTQYF

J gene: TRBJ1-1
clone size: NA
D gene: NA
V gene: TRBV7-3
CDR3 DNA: TGTGCCAGCAGTTTCGAGCGGAACACTGAAGCTTTCTTT
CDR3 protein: CASSFERNTEAFF

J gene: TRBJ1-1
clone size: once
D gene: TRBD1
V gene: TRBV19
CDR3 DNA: TGTGCCAGTCGAATGGGACAGGCGAACACTGAAGCTTTCTTT
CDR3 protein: CASRMGQANTEAFF

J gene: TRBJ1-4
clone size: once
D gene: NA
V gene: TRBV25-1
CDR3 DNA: TGTGCCAGCAGTGAATATGGGGCCGGGGAAAAACTGTTTTTT
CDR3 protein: CASSEYGAGEKLFF

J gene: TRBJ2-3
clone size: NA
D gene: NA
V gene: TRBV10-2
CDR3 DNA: TGCGCCAGCAGTGAGTTGCAGGGCGGTACGCAGTATTTT
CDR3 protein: CASSELQGGTQYF

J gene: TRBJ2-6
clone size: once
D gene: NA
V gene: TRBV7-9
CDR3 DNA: TGTGCCAGCAGCCCCTTTACTGAGGCTGGGGCCAACGTCCTGACTTTC
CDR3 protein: CASSPFTEAGANVLTF

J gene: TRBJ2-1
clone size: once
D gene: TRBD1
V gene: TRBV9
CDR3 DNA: TGTGCCAGCAGCGTATATGCGGGACAGGGGGGCTCTGAGCAGTTCTTC
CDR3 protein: CASSVYAGQGGSEQFF

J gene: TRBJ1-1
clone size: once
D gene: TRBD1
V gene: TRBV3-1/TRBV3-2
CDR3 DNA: TGTGCCAGCAGCCAACTCCCGGGACAGCTGAACACTGAAGCTTTCTTT
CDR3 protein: CASSQLPGQLNTEAFF

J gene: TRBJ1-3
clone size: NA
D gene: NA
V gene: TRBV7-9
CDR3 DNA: TGTGCCAGCAGCTTAAAGGGGTTGGGAGGAAACACCATATATTTT
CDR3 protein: CASSLKGLGGNTIYF

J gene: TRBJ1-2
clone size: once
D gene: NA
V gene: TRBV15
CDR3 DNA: TGTGCCACCAGCAGAGATGGGGGCATTGGCTACACCTTC
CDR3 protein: CATSRDGGIGYTF

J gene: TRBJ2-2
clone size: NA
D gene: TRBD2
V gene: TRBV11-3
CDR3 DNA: TGTGCCAGCAGCTTCAGCGGGGCCTCGGGTACCGGGGAGCTGTTTTTT
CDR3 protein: CASSFSGASGTGELFF

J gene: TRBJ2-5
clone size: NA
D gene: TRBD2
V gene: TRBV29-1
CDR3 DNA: TGCAGCGTTGATCCAATCGGGGGGGGAAGGGCAGGAGAGACCCAGTACTTC
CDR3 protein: CSVDPIGGGRAGETQYF

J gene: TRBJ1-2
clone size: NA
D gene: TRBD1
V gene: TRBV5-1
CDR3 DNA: TGCGCCAGCAGCTTAACAGGGGGCCTGGATGGCTACACCTTC
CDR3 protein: CASSLTGGLDGYTF

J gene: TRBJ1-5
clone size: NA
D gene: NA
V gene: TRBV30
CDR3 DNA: TGTGCCTGGAGCGGTCAGGGCAATCAGCCCCAGCATTTT
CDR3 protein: CAWSGQGNQPQHF

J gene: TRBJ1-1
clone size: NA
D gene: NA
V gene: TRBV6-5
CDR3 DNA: TGTGCCAGCAGTTTCGACAGCAACACTGAAGCTTTCTTT
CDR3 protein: CASSFDSNTEAFF

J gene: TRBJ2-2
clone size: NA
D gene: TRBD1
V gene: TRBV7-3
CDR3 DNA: TGTGCCAGCAGCCCACAGGGGCCCACCGGGGAGCTGTTTTTT
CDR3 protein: CASSPQGPTGELFF

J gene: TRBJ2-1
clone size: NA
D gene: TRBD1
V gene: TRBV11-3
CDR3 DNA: TGTGCCAGCAGCCCCGGGACAGCAGACAATGAGCAGTTCTTC
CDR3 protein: CASSPGTADNEQFF

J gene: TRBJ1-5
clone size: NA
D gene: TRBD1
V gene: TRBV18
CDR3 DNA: TGTGCCAGCTCATCTCCAACGGACAGGGGGGACCAGCCCCAGCATTTT
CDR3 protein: CASSSPTDRGDQPQHF